This TCR beta chain appears in the sequencing data of a study of beta chain features in type 1 diabetes (dated by TCRdb to the late 2010s). Concerning the study at large: Mean age, gender distribution, total cell number and subset yield were not different between patients and healthy donors. Across all samples, around 100 million sorted cells were examined, and cell number per subset correlated strongly with RNA yield. In the study, TCRB repertoires of sorted circulating CD4+ T cell subsets from recently diagnosed type 1 diabetes patients were compared with those of matched healthy donors. Regulatory and stem cell-like memory subsets were obtained from only 8 patients and roughly eight healthy donors, while naive and central memory subsets were obtained from all 28 donors.

On this clone itself: Which antigen it targets is not known. The input lacks base qualities; no much larger clone sits a single base away.

Each donor gave one peripheral blood draw, approximately 120 mL on average, collected into heparinised tubes. Naive, central memory, regulatory and stem cell-like memory CD4+ T cells were sorted on a BD FACSAria II using a panel including CD45RO, CCR7, CD25, CD127, CD95 and CD27. All sorted populations exceeded 95% purity. PBMCs were isolated right away by Lymphoprep density gradient centrifugation and were stained directly, without culture. To minimize batch effects, samples were stained and sorted in pairs, one healthy donor with one patient per experiment. The entire amount of isolated RNA was reverse transcribed using the High Capacity cDNA Reverse Transcription Kit, so the sequenced TCRB transcripts were expressed ones. Deep immunoSEQ sequencing was performed on naive, central memory and regulatory T cell samples, with an average of around 3.5 million total reads per sample. After sorted cells were lysed in RLT buffer, RNA was extracted with DNase-treated RNeasy Micro or Mini kits, with the choice depending on cell number. To prevent cross-contamination, every cell subset was processed on its own, while patient and healthy donor samples were processed together. TCRB sequences were amplified from cDNA with the immunoSEQ multiplex PCR, producing 87-bp fragments spanning the CDR3 region. Sequencing of the amplicons was done on the Illumina HiSeq platform. For the original study's pipeline: PCR bias was computationally corrected using synthetic template baselines, reads within Hamming distance 2 were collapsed, and singletons that could not be merged were discarded. Reads were aligned to IMGT to assign V, D and J genes, CDR3 length, and insertions or deletions at six rearrangement sites. Within each subset, clonotype counts were normalized to the number of sorted cells before true diversity and Gini coefficients were calculated with the tcR R package. The overlap coefficient, calculated on TCRB nucleotide sequences, was used to measure repertoire sharing. Out-of-frame TCRB sequences from naive cells were analyzed as a proxy for the pre-selection repertoire. TCRdb's version of the immuneACCESS table is confined to in-frame rearrangements and falls short of the full clone set. An unresolved V gene accounts for under half of the shortfall where checked; the remainder is of unknown origin. V, J and clone size reflect that table, while D and trimming were determined from the DNA. In all, the sample holds around 400,000 clones, and roughly 12% of those were seen once. The leading ten clones occupy around 0.015% of the sample.

CDR1 and CDR2 (SGHTA, FQGNSA) derive from the germline V gene. V was cut back by 8 bases and J by 4 bases, leaving a gap of 11 bases between them. Reading from cysteine to phenylalanine, the CDR3 counts 13 amino acids. Kept here is only the CDR3 DNA, which spans 39 bases and is read in frame from base 1. Study-level results and caveats: PCR may preferentially amplify shorter templates, but because patient and control samples were amplified and corrected together, any resulting skew would affect both groups equally. At VDJ recombination sites, patients with type 1 diabetes made fewer insertions and deleted more nucleotides, a pattern implying thymic rearrangement abnormalities. Because the HLA sub-analyses included only small numbers of individuals, any influence of HLA type on TCRB rearrangement was left unresolved. Naive, central memory and regulatory TCRB repertoires appeared to be more alike among patients than among healthy donors. Because cDNA was sequenced instead of genomic DNA, highly expressing activated cells could be over-represented, though the groups showed no difference in activation or CD3 levels. In all four CD4+ subsets, TCRB CDR3 length was moderately but significantly shorter in type 1 diabetes patients.

This chain is built from TRBV7-2 and TRBJ1-4, with the D segment identity uncertain. The source is a man aged 18-30 years in good health. Sequenced input: naive CD4+ T cells from blood. The cell subset or site label on this specimen signifies: true naive CD4+ T cells. The nucleotide sequence reads TGTGCCAGCGCAAGCCCGATTAATGAAAAACTGTTTTTT. It specifies CASASPINEKLFF.